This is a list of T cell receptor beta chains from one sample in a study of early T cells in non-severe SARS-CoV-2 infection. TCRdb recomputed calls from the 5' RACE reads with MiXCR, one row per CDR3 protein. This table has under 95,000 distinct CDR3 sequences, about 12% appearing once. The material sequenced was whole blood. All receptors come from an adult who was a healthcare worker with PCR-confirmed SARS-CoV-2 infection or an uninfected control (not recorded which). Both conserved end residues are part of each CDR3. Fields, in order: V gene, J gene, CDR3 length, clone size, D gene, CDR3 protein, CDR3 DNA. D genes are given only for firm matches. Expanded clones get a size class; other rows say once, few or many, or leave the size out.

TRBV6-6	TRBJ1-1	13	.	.	CASSHTENTEAFF	TGTGCCAGCAGCCACACTGAGAACACTGAAGCTTTCTTT
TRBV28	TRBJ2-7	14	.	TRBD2	CASSFRLALYEQYF	TGTGCCAGCAGTTTCCGACTAGCCCTCTACGAGCAGTACTTC
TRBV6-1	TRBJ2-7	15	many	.	CASSEGHGSSYEQYF	TGTGCCAGCAGTGAAGGTCACGGGAGCTCCTACGAGCAGTACTTC
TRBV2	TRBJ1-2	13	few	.	CASSAGRAYGYTF	TGTGCCAGCAGTGCGGGCAGGGCCTATGGCTACACCTTC
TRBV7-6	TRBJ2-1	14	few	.	CASSLVDSANEQFF	TGTGCCAGCAGCTTAGTAGATAGCGCGAATGAGCAGTTCTTC
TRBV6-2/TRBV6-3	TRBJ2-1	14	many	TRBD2	CASREASGYNEQFF	TGTGCCAGCCGAGAGGCTAGCGGTTACAATGAGCAGTTCTTC
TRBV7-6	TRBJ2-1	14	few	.	CASSLGVGSDEQFF	TGTGCCAGCAGCTTAGGGGTGGGGTCCGATGAGCAGTTCTTC
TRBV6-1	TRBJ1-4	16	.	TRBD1	CASSPGTGGEDEKLFF	TGTGCCAGCAGTCCCGGGACAGGGGGAGAGGATGAAAAACTGTTTTTT
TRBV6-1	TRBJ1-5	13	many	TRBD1	CASTLQGGQPQHF	TGTGCCAGCACTTTACAGGGGGGTCAGCCCCAGCATTTT
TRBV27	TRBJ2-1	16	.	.	CASSLLGLSSYNEQFF	TGTGCCAGCAGTTTACTGGGGTTGAGCTCCTACAATGAGCAGTTCTTC
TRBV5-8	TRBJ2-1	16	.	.	CASSLKWGSSHNEQFF	TGTGCCAGCAGCCTCAAATGGGGGAGTTCCCACAATGAGCAGTTCTTC
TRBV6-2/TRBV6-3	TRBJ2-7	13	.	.	CASRRPPSYEQYF	TGTGCCAGCAGGCGACCCCCCTCCTACGAGCAGTACTTC
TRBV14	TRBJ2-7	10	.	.	CASSMYEQYF	TGTGCCAGCAGTATGTACGAGCAGTACTTC
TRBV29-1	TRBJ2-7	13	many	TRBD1	CSVEAGGSYEQYF	TGCAGCGTTGAGGCAGGGGGCTCCTACGAGCAGTACTTC
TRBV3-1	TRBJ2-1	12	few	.	CASGALQREQFF	TGTGCCAGCGGGGCCCTCCAGCGTGAGCAGTTCTTC
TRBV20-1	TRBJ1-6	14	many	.	CSAPGGTGDSPLHF	TGCAGTGCCCCTGGGGGCACCGGGGATTCACCCCTCCACTTT
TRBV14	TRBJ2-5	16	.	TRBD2	CASSLTSGGSQETQYF	TGTGCCAGCAGCCTCACTAGCGGGGGCTCCCAAGAGACCCAGTACTTC
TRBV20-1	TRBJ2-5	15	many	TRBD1	CSASLGQGDFGAQYF	TGCAGTGCTAGTCTAGGACAGGGAGACTTTGGGGCCCAGTACTTC
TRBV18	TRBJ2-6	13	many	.	CASSISGANVLTF	TGTGCCAGCTCAATCTCTGGGGCCAACGTCCTGACTTTC
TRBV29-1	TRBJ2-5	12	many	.	CSVNRDQETQYF	TGCAGCGTTAACAGGGACCAAGAGACCCAGTACTTC
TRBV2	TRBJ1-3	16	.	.	CASSEDPPISGNTIYF	TGTGCCAGCAGTGAAGACCCTCCGATCTCTGGAAACACCATATATTTT
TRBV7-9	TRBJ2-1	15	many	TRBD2	CASSPTSGPYNEQFF	TGTGCCAGCAGTCCCACTAGCGGCCCCTACAATGAGCAGTTCTTC
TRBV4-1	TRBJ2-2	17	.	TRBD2	CASSQEVLAGYTGELFF	TGCGCCAGCAGCCAAGAAGTCCTAGCGGGATACACCGGGGAGCTGTTTTTT
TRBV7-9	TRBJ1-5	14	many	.	CASSLDSSNQPQHF	TGTGCCAGCAGCTTAGACAGTAGCAATCAGCCCCAGCATTTT
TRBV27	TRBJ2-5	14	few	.	CASSLGAPTETQYF	TGTGCCAGCAGTTTAGGCGCCCCTACAGAGACCCAGTACTTC
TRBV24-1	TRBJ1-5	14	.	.	CATSAPEGDQPQHF	TGTGCCACCAGTGCCCCCGAGGGGGATCAGCCCCAGCATTTT
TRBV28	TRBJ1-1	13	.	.	CASSPGHNTEAFF	TGTGCCAGCAGTCCAGGACACAACACTGAAGCTTTCTTT
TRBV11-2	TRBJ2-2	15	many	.	CASSLRQRRTGELFF	TGTGCCAGCAGCTTACGACAGCGGAGGACCGGGGAGCTGTTTTTT
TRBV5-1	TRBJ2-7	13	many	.	CASSLAGTYEQYF	TGCGCCAGCAGCTTGGCCGGAACCTACGAGCAGTACTTC
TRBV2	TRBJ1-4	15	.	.	CASKVVGREGEKLFF	TGTGCCAGCAAGGTTGTCGGCAGGGAAGGTGAAAAACTGTTTTTT
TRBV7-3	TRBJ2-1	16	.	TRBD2	CASSSPGLAGGNEQFF	TGTGCCAGCAGCTCCCCGGGACTAGCGGGAGGTAATGAGCAGTTCTTC
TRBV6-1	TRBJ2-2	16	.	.	CASSSYRVANTGELFF	TGTGCCAGCAGTTCCTACAGGGTAGCGAACACCGGGGAGCTGTTTTTT
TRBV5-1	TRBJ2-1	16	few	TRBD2	CASSPAGTSGMSEQFF	TGCGCCAGCAGCCCGGCCGGGACTAGCGGGATGAGTGAGCAGTTCTTC
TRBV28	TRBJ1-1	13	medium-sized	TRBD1	CASGRDRVTEAFF	TGTGCCAGCGGCCGGGACAGGGTCACTGAAGCTTTCTTT
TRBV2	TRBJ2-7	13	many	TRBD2	CASQGAGAYEQYF	TGTGCCAGTCAGGGAGCGGGGGCCTACGAGCAGTACTTC
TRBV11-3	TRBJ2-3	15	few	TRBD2	CASSLPAGGQDTQYF	TGTGCCAGCAGCTTACCAGCGGGAGGGCAAGATACGCAGTATTTT
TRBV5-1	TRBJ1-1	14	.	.	CASSLVAGVPEAFF	TGCGCCAGCAGCTTGGTAGCAGGGGTCCCTGAAGCTTTCTTT
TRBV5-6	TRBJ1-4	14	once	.	CASSFRQPNEKLFF	TGTGCCAGCAGCTTCCGCCAGCCTAATGAAAAACTGTTTTTT
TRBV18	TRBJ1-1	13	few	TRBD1	CASSGQANTEAFF	TGTGCCAGCTCAGGACAGGCGAACACTGAAGCTTTCTTT
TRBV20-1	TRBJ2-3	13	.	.	CSARKRSTDTQYF	TGCAGTGCCCGAAAGAGGAGCACAGATACGCAGTATTTT
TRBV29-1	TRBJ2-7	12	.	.	CSFTGFSYEQYF	TGCAGCTTCACAGGTTTCTCCTACGAGCAGTACTTC
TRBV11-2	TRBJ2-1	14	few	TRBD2	CASSSASGSNEQFF	TGTGCCAGCAGCTCGGCTAGCGGGAGTAATGAGCAGTTCTTC
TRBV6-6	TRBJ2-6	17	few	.	CASSYWKGAGGANVLTF	TGTGCCAGCAGTTACTGGAAGGGAGCCGGTGGGGCCAACGTCCTGACTTTC
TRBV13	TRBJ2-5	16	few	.	CASSPPLRGGVETQYF	TGTGCCAGCAGCCCCCCTTTGAGGGGCGGGGTAGAGACCCAGTACTTC
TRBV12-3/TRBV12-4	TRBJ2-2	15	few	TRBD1	CASSKRTGNTGELFF	TGTGCCAGCAGTAAGAGGACAGGGAACACCGGGGAGCTGTTTTTT
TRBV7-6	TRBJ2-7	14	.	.	CASSALGAAYEQYF	TGTGCCAGCAGCGCCCTCGGGGCAGCCTACGAGCAGTACTTC
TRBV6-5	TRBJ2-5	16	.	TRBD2	CASRRGLAGGQETQYF	TGTGCCAGCCGGAGAGGGCTAGCGGGAGGGCAAGAGACCCAGTACTTC
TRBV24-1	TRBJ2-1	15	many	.	CATSDSSLNRNEQFF	TGTGCCACCAGTGATTCCTCACTGAATCGGAATGAGCAGTTCTTC
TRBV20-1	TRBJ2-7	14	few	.	CSATWGLLAYEQYF	TGCAGTGCTACGTGGGGGTTGCTCGCCTACGAGCAGTACTTC
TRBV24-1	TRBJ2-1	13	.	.	CATSDLADLAWFF	TGTGCCACCAGTGATTTAGCGGACTTGGCGTGGTTCTTC
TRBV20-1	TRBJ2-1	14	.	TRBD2	CSADGLAGYNEQFF	TGCAGTGCTGACGGACTAGCGGGATACAATGAGCAGTTCTTC
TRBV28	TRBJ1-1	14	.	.	CASSLGGEYTEAFF	TGTGCCAGCAGTTTGGGGGGGGAGTACACTGAAGCTTTCTTT
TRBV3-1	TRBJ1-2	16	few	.	CASSQDLGGYVGGYTF	TGTGCCAGCAGCCAAGATTTAGGGGGGTATGTGGGTGGCTACACCTTC
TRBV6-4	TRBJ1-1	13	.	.	CASSEGAGTEAFF	TGTGCCAGCAGTGAAGGTGCGGGCACTGAAGCTTTCTTT